This TCR beta chain came from a study of T-cell memory formation after mild COVID-19. TCRdb fed the 5' RACE reads into MiXCR, producing one record per CDR3 protein. The sample includes 350,000 to 450,000 distinct CDR3 sequences, 20% of them seen just once. The CDR3 length is 17 residues. The source material was PBMCs or a T cell subset sorted from them (not recorded which). The rearrangement uses TRBV3-2 and TRBJ1-3; whether TRBD1, the table's D call, matches the DNA was not checked. TRBV3-2 is deemed a pseudogene. The source of this sequence is an adult woman who had mild COVID-19 (a few samples of this study predate the infection). Cell type and time point are not known. The CDR3 sequence: CASSQDQDRYHGNTIYF. CDR3 nucleotide sequence: TGTGCCAGCAGCCAAGACCAAGACAGATACCACGGAAACACCATATATTTT.